The next 29 T cell receptor beta chains were all read from a single sample in a study of CD8 T cells in Susac syndrome. The RNA input was about 0.45 to 1 ug, and it was reverse transcribed with random hexamers. TCRdb ran MiXCR on the immunoSEQ multiplex PCR reads and lists one entry per CDR3 protein. The profile shows some 300,000 distinct CDR3 sequences, approximately 89% of them singletons. The material sequenced was CD8+ T cells from PBMCs. The receptor set was obtained from a human donor with multiple sclerosis.

The chain couples TRBV20-1 to TRBJ1-6, with D possibly being TRBD1 (5 bases). Trimming took 8 bases from V and 0 from J, leaving 11 bases between them. Germline lookup yields CDR1 DFQATT and CDR2 SNEGSKA (reference sequence). This CDR3 has 14 amino acids. CDR3 in DNA: TGCAGTACAGGATATAGCTCCTATAATTCACCCCTCCACTTT. Translation: CSTGYSSYNSPLHF.

The rearrangement joins TRBV11-1 to TRBJ2-2; D might be TRBD2 (6 bases). Trimming left V 1 base short and J 6 bases short, with 18 bases between. This CDR3 has 17 amino acids. Germline V lookup: CDR1 SGHAT, CDR2 FQDESV (reference sequence). This CDR3 is CASSLDPTSLTAGELFF. The CDR3, as DNA: TGTGCCAGCAGCTTAGACCCGACTAGTTTAACAGCCGGGGAGCTGTTTTTT. The whole variable domain, remainder taken from reference TRBV11-1 and TRBJ2-2, is EAEVAQSPRYKITEKSQAVAFWCDPISGHATLYWYRQILGQGPELLVQFQDESVVDDSQLPKDRFSAERLKGVDSTLKIQPAELGDSAMYLCASSLDPTSLTAGELFFGEGSRLTVL.

The chain uses TRBV19 and TRBJ1-5, with D possibly matching TRBD1 (6 bases). Trimming stripped 5 bases from V and 1 base from J, with 12 bases between. The CDR3 totals 15 residues. The germline V gene has CDR1 LNHDA and CDR2 SQIVND (reference sequence). CDR3 DNA: TGTGCCAGTAGTTCCAGGGGCGGAAGCAATCAGCCCCAGCATTTT. It yields the protein CASSSRGGSNQPQHF.

The J gene is TRBJ1-1, the V gene TRBV7-6; D is possibly TRBD1 (5 bases). This CDR3 has 12 residues. V was cut by 5 bases and J by 6 bases, with 10 bases left in between. The V gene's germline CDR1 is SGHVS and CDR2 FNYEAQ. The CDR3 is CASSPMTAEAFF. CDR3 in DNA: TGTGCCAGCAGCCCAATGACAGCTGAAGCTTTCTTT. The full variable domain, in which reference TRBV7-6 and TRBJ1-1 provide the parts outside the CDR3, is GAGVSQSPRYKVTKRGQDVALRCDPISGHVSLYWYRQALGQGPEFLTYFNYEAQQDKSGLPNDRFSAERPEGSISTLTIQRTEQRDSAMYRCASSPMTAEAFFGQGTRLTVV.

The chain recombines TRBV20-1 with TRBJ2-5, with 7 bases lining up with TRBD2. Germline CDR1 and CDR2: DFQATT and SNEGSKA (reference sequence). The CDR3 consists of 14 residues. Losses at the gene ends were 0 bases for V and 2 bases for J; bases not matched to a gene: 3. DNA of the CDR3: TGCAGTGCTAGAGAATGGGAGGGTCAAGAGACCCAGTACTTC. Encoded protein: CSAREWEGQETQYF.

The chain carries TRBV20-1 and TRBJ2-4; D gene uncertain. Germline assignment: CDR1 DFQATT and CDR2 SNEGSKA (reference sequence). Trimming cost V 0 bases and J 9 bases, with 6 bases left between them. The CDR3 is 11 residues long. The CDR3: CSARDQGIQYF. CDR3 in DNA: TGCAGTGCTAGAGATCAAGGCATTCAGTACTTC.

This chain links TRBV7-2 with TRBJ1-3; no reliable D call. The CDR3 is 13 amino acids. Per germline, CDR1 SGHTA and CDR2 FQGNSA. V lost 4 bases and J 3 bases, leaving 7 bases between the germline ends. CDR3 region: CASSWWGGNTIYF. DNA for the CDR3: TGTGCCAGCAGCTGGTGGGGTGGAAACACCATATATTTT.

Here the CDR3 reads CATSDRVGGLETQYF. As DNA, the CDR3 is TGTGCCACCAGTGATAGAGTAGGAGGACTAGAGACCCAGTACTTC. The chain employs TRBV24-1 and TRBJ2-5; D perhaps matches TRBD2 (5 bases). The germline CDR1 and CDR2 sequences are KGHDR and SFDVKD. This CDR3 has 15 residues. V lost 3 bases and J lost 4, with 14 bases in between.

The V and J genes are TRBV27 and TRBJ2-1; TRBD2 is a possible D gene (5 bases). The germline gives CDR1 MNHEY, CDR2 SMNVEV (reference sequence). The CDR3 length is 16 residues. V lost 1 base, J lost 4 bases, and 14 bases lay in between. The CDR3, as DNA: TGTGCCAGCAGTTTATTCGGACCCGCGGGTTACAATGAGCAGTTCTTC. Translated: CASSLFGPAGYNEQFF.

The chain carries TRBV20-1 and TRBJ1-1, with D possibly being TRBD1 (6 bases). The CDR3 runs 11 residues. Trimming left V 5 bases short and J 11 bases short, with 15 bases between. Per the germline V gene, CDR1 is DFQATT and CDR2 is SNEGSKA (reference sequence). The CDR3 region has the DNA TGCAGTGCTTACGGGGGAAGGGGGGCTTTCTTT. The encoded protein is CSAYGGRGAFF.

This clonotype was recorded once. CDR3 sequence (DNA): TGTGCCAGCAGCTTAGGAGTAGCAGATACGCAGTATTTT. It yields the protein CASSLGVADTQYF. The rearrangement joins TRBV7-9 to TRBJ2-3; the D is unclear. The CDR3 contains 13 residues. In germline, CDR1 is SEHNR, CDR2 FQNEAQ (reference sequence). Trimming left V 1 base short and J 4 bases short, with 6 bases between. The full variable domain, its missing parts supplied by reference TRBV7-9 and TRBJ2-3, is DTGVSQNPRHKITKRGQNVTFRCDPISEHNRLYWYRQTLGQGPEFLTYFQNEAQLEKSRLLSDRFSAERPKGSFSTLEIQRTEQGDSAMYLCASSLGVADTQYFGPGTRLTVL.

The chain joins TRBV5-6 to TRBJ1-5; TRBD1 matches at 7 bases. The CDR3 has 14 amino acids. The V segment lost 2 bases and the J segment 3 bases; nucleotides outside the gene matches: 2. Per the germline V gene, CDR1 is SGHDT and CDR2 is YYEEEE. The CDR3 DNA sequence: TGTGCCAGCAGCTTAAGGGGGCCCAATCAGCCCCAGCATTTT. It translates to CASSLRGPNQPQHF.

The chain couples TRBV12-3 or TRBV12-4 to TRBJ2-3; D gene ambiguous. V dropped 3 bases and J dropped 2 bases, with 9 bases sitting between them. The CDR3 sequence is 14 residues long. CDR3 sequence (DNA): TGTGCCAGCAGTTTGATGGGGTCCACAGATACGCAGTATTTT. Translating gives CASSLMGSTDTQYF.

V and J are TRBV4-1 and TRBJ1-1; 9 bases align to TRBD1. The CDR3 length is 13 residues. Unmatched junction bases numbered 4, after V lost 3 bases and J lost 8 bases. From germline, CDR1 is MGHRA and CDR2 YSYEKL. The CDR3, as DNA: TGCGCCAGCAGCCAGCGACAGGGGGACGAAGCTTTCTTT. Translation: CASSQRQGDEAFF.

The chain carries TRBV27 and TRBJ2-2; tentative D call: TRBD1 (5 bases). This CDR3 is 16 amino acids long. Trimming cost V 0 bases and J 4 bases, with 12 bases left between them. Germline V gene data show CDR1 as MNHEY and CDR2 as SMNVEV (reference sequence). This chain's CDR3 is CASSLSGQGGTGELFF. CDR3 bases: TGTGCCAGCAGTTTATCGGGGCAGGGCGGCACCGGGGAGCTGTTTTTT.

The chain couples TRBV11-2 to TRBJ1-5; no clear D. The germline V gene has CDR1 SGHAT and CDR2 FQNNGV. The V end was cut by 5 bases, the J end by 2 bases, with 13 bases between. This CDR3 is built from 15 residues. CDR3 in amino acids: CASSLRPVGNQPQHF. The CDR3 DNA reads TGTGCCAGCAGCCTCAGGCCTGTCGGCAATCAGCCCCAGCATTTT.

This chain joins TRBV4-2 and TRBJ2-5, with 10 positions matching TRBD2. The germline V gene has CDR1 LGHNA and CDR2 YNFKEQ. Unmatched junction bases numbered 6, after V lost 0 bases and J lost 5 bases. CDR3 length: 16 amino acids. In DNA form, the CDR3 reads TGTGCCAGCAGCCAAGAAAGCGGGGGGGCCGGTGAGACCCAGTACTTC. Translation: CASSQESGGAGETQYF.

The chain has TRBV9 and TRBJ2-1, with D possibly matching TRBD2 (6 bases). V was clipped by 0 bases and J by 5 bases, with 15 bases between them. In germline, CDR1 is SGDLS, CDR2 YYNGEE. The CDR3 is 16 amino acids. DNA for the CDR3: TGTGCCAGCAGCGTAGAGGGAGGCTTCTTTGACAATGAGCAGTTCTTC. This sequence encodes CASSVEGGFFDNEQFF.

J is TRBJ2-1 and V is TRBV4-3; 10 bases map to TRBD2. Germline V CDR1 and CDR2: LGHNA, YSLEER. The length of the CDR3 is 14 residues. V trimming: 5 bases; J trimming: 8 bases; junction bases outside the gene matches: 6. CDR3 residues: CASSYGTSDHEQFF. In nucleotides, the CDR3 is TGCGCCAGCAGCTATGGGACTAGCGACCATGAGCAGTTCTTC.

The rearrangement joins TRBV5-4 to TRBJ2-2, with 8 bases fitting TRBD1. Germline V lookup: CDR1 SGHNT, CDR2 YYREEE (reference sequence). CDR3 size: 16 residues. Losses at the gene ends were 0 bases for V and 8 bases for J; bases not matched to a gene: 9. Here the CDR3 reads CASSLESWTGIGELFF. The CDR3 region has the DNA TGTGCCAGCAGCTTGGAGAGCTGGACAGGGATTGGGGAGCTGTTTTTT.

The chain employs TRBV12-3 or TRBV12-4 and TRBJ2-1; possibly TRBD2 for D (5 bases). This CDR3 region has 13 residues. Deletions cut 7 bases from V and 4 bases from J, with 11 bases between. CDR3 coding DNA: TGTGCCAGCACCCTACTAGGGTACAATGAGCAGTTCTTC. It specifies CASTLLGYNEQFF.

The chain links TRBV4-3 to TRBJ2-7; a weak D match, TRBD1 (5 bases). Trimming pared 2 bases from V and 4 bases from J, leaving 9 bases between. The CDR3 runs to 13 residues. Germline assignment: CDR1 LGHNA and CDR2 YSLEER. The CDR3: CASSQLGEYEQYF. In nucleotides, the CDR3 is TGCGCCAGCAGCCAACTAGGGGAATACGAGCAGTACTTC.

The chain carries TRBV29-1 and TRBJ1-2; D is unresolved. Trimming shortened V by 0 bases and J by 1 base, and 9 bases separated the two germline ends. The CDR3 runs 14 residues. CDR1 is SQVTM, CDR2 ANQGSEA, per germline. This chain's CDR3 is CSVEDRLDNYGYTF. The CDR3 DNA follows: TGCAGCGTTGAAGATCGGCTAGATAACTATGGCTACACCTTC.

The chain couples TRBV3-1 to TRBJ2-5; 7 nucleotides line up with TRBD2. V shed 5 bases, J shed 2 bases, and the junction held 14 bases outside the gene matches. CDR1 and CDR2 from the germline V gene are LGHDT and YNNKEL (reference sequence). The CDR3 contains 17 residues. The CDR3 coding sequence is TGTGCCAGCAGCTGGACCCAAGTGGGGCGGGGGCAAGAGACCCAGTACTTC. Protein: CASSWTQVGRGQETQYF.

A single count supports this clonotype. CDR3 sequence: CASSEVSSATNTEAFF. The DNA for the CDR3 is TGTGCCAGCAGTGAAGTCTCCTCGGCCACTAACACTGAAGCTTTCTTT. The V gene is TRBV2, the J gene TRBJ1-1; D gene ambiguous. Trimming took 1 base from V and 2 from J, leaving 14 bases between them. CDR3 length: 16 residues. Germline assignment: CDR1 SNHLY and CDR2 FYNNEI.

V usage is TRBV28 and J usage is TRBJ2-1; D ambiguous. The CDR3 sequence is 15 residues long. CDR1 and CDR2 (germline): MDHEN, SYDVKM. V was clipped by 3 bases and J by 0 bases, with 9 bases between them. CDR3 bases: TGTGCCAGCAGTTTCGGATCCCCCTCCTACAATGAGCAGTTCTTC. It codes for CASSFGSPSYNEQFF.

This chain connects TRBV11-2 to TRBJ2-3; 7 bases match TRBD2. The CDR3 totals 16 residues. Per germline, CDR1 SGHAT and CDR2 FQNNGV. Trimming at V came to 1 base and at J to 3 bases, leaving 7 bases not matched to a gene. For the CDR3, the DNA is TGTGCCAGCAGCTTAGGGCCGGGGACTACTACAGATACGCAGTATTTT. Protein product: CASSLGPGTTTDTQYF.

The chain joins TRBV7-2 to TRBJ2-3; D not resolved. Germline CDR1 reads SGHTA; CDR2 reads FQGNSA. This CDR3 comprises 9 residues. Between the trimmed V and J ends, which lost 7 bases and 4 bases, there was a span of 0 bases. CDR3 region: CASTDTQYF. CDR3 nucleotides: TGTGCCAGCACAGATACGCAGTATTTT. Together with reference TRBV7-2 and TRBJ2-3, the CDR3 gives the full variable domain: GAGVSQSPSNKVTEKGKDVELRCDPISGHTALYWYRQSLGQGLEFLIYFQGNSAPDKSGLPSDRFSAERTGGSVSTLTIQRTQQEDSAVYLCASTDTQYFGPGTRLTVL.

The rearrangement uses TRBV19 and TRBJ2-3; possibly TRBD1 or TRBD2 for D (5 bases each). Germline lookup yields CDR1 LNHDA and CDR2 SQIVND (reference sequence). The CDR3 spans 15 residues. The V gene lost 3 bases and the J gene lost 0 bases, with 10 bases spanning the gap. CDR3 DNA: TGTGCCAGTAGTATCGGGACCGTTAGCACAGATACGCAGTATTTT. Its protein is CASSIGTVSTDTQYF.